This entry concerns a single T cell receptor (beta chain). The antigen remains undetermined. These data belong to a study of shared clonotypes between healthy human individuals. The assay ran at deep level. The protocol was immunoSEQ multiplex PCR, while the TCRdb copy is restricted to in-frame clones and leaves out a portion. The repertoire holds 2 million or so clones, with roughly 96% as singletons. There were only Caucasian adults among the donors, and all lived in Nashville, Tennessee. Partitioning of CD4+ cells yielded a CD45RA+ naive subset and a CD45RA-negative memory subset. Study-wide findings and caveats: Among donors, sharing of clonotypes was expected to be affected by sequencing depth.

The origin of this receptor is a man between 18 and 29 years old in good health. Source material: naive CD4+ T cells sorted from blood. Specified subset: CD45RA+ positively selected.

The CDR3 DNA follows: TGTGCCAGCCAGGCTAGCGTCACCGGGGAGCTGTTTTTT. This gives the protein CASQASVTGELFF. The chain carries TRBV6-6 and TRBJ2-2; possibly TRBD2 for D (6 bases). Germline CDR1 is MNHNY and CDR2 is SVGAGI (reference sequence). CDR3 length equals 13 residues. Trimming took 8 bases from V and 4 from J, leaving 11 bases between them.